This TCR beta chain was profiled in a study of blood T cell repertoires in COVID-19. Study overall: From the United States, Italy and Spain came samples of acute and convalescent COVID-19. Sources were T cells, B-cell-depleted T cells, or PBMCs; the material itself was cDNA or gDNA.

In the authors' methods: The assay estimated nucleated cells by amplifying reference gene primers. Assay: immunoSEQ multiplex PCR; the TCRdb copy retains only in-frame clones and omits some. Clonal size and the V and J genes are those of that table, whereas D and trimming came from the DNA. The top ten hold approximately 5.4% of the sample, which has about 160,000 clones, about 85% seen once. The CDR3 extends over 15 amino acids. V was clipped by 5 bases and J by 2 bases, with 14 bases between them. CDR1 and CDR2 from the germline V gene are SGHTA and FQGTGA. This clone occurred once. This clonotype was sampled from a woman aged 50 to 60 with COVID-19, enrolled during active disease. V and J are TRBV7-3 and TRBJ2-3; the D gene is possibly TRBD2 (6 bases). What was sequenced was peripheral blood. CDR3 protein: CASSEAGGYTDTQYF. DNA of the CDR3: TGTGCCAGCAGCGAAGCGGGTGGCTACACAGATACGCAGTATTTT.